The next 16 T cell receptor beta chains were all read from a single sample in a study of CD8 T cells in Susac syndrome. Random-hexamer reverse transcription was applied to about 0.45 to 1 ug RNA. TCRdb re-derived calls from the immunoSEQ multiplex PCR reads in MiXCR, one entry per CDR3 protein. Of about 200,000 distinct CDR3 sequences in the sample, roughly 95% are singletons; the top ten hold 0.1%. The sequenced material came from CD4+ T cells from PBMCs. Every receptor here comes from a human donor in good health.

The gene calls are TRBV12-3 or TRBV12-4 and TRBJ2-7, with TRBD1 as a possible D gene (5 bases). V lost 6 bases to trimming and J lost 5 bases, with 14 bases between them. The CDR3 sequence is 13 residues long. The CDR3 bases are TGTGCCAGCAGAGGGGCAGGGCCTAACGAGCAGTACGTC. This gives the protein CASRGAGPNEQYV.

J is TRBJ1-5 and V is TRBV9, with TRBD1 matching 10 bases. The V gene end was trimmed by 0 bases and the J gene end by 3 bases; junction bases not matched to a gene: 3. CDR3 length: 16 residues. CDR1 is SGDLS and CDR2 is YYNGEE in the germline V gene. The CDR3 is CASSVGTGGNNQPQHF. CDR3 in DNA: TGTGCCAGCAGCGTAGGGACAGGGGGTAACAATCAGCCCCAGCATTTT.

The chain couples TRBV28 to TRBJ2-1; possibly TRBD1 for D (6 bases). Trimming took 8 bases from V and 0 from J, leaving 11 bases between them. CDR1 and CDR2 (germline): MDHEN, SYDVKM. The CDR3 is 14 amino acids. For the CDR3, the DNA is TGTGCCAGCTTCCAGGGGCTCTCCTACAATGAGCAGTTCTTC. This gives the protein CASFQGLSYNEQFF.

The rearrangement uses TRBV2 and TRBJ2-1, with 10 positions matching TRBD2. The CDR3 sequence is 15 residues long. Per germline, CDR1 SNHLY and CDR2 FYNNEI. The trim removed 6 bases at V and 8 bases at J, leaving 10 bases unmatched. The CDR3 loop is CASSPLAGEGYEQFF. Here the CDR3 DNA reads TGTGCCAGCAGCCCGCTAGCGGGGGAGGGCTATGAGCAGTTCTTC.

The chain carries TRBV20-1 and TRBJ1-5; 9 bases line up with TRBD1. The CDR3 spans 14 residues. The ends lost 6 bases at V and 7 bases at J; junction bases unmatched: 10. From germline, CDR1 is DFQATT and CDR2 SNEGSKA (reference sequence). The chain's CDR3 is CSAHRGQGSQPQHF. The DNA of the CDR3 is TGCAGTGCCCACAGGGGGCAAGGGTCCCAGCCCCAGCATTTT.

The J gene is TRBJ1-3, the V gene TRBV29-1; D possibly corresponds to TRBD1 (6 bases). This CDR3 contains 13 residues. The germline V and J ends were trimmed by 3 bases and 8 bases, with 14 bases remaining between them. From germline, CDR1 is SQVTM and CDR2 ANQGSEA. The CDR3 DNA reads TGCAGCGTTGAGCCCGCAGGGGAGCACACCATATATTTT. The encoded protein is CSVEPAGEHTIYF. Full variable domain (outside the CDR3, taken from reference TRBV29-1 and TRBJ1-3): SAVISQKPSRDICQRGTSLTIQCQVDSQVTMMFWYRQQPGQSLTLIATANQGSEATYESGFVIDKFPISRPNLTFSTLTVSNMSPEDSSIYLCSVEPAGEHTIYFGEGSWLTVV.

V gene TRBV7-2 combines with J gene TRBJ2-5; 8 bases are a match to TRBD1. The germline V gene encodes CDR1 SGHTA and CDR2 FQGNSA. The V gene end was trimmed by 2 bases and the J gene end by 6 bases; junction bases not matched to a gene: 8. The CDR3 is 15 residues long. The CDR3 sequence: CASSLSGQGFKTQYF. The DNA for the CDR3 is TGTGCCAGCAGCTTATCCGGACAGGGTTTCAAGACCCAGTACTTC.

The chain recombines TRBV3-1 with TRBJ2-2; D unresolved. The CDR3 is 12 amino acids. Germline assignment: CDR1 LGHDT and CDR2 YNNKEL (reference sequence). V lost 4 bases, J lost 9 bases, and 9 bases lay in between. The CDR3 is CASSPLTRELFF. For the CDR3, the DNA is TGTGCCAGCAGCCCTCTGACCAGGGAGCTGTTTTTT. Full variable domain (remainder filled in from reference TRBV3-1 and TRBJ2-2): DTAVSQTPKYLVTQMGNDKSIKCEQNLGHDTMYWYKQDSKKFLKIMFSYNNKELIINETVPNRFSPKSPDKAHLNLHINSLELGDSAVYFCASSPLTRELFFGEGSRLTVL.

V gene TRBV5-4 combines with J gene TRBJ2-1, with a weak D call TRBD1 (6 bases). The V gene lost 0 bases and the J gene lost 0 bases, with 19 bases spanning the gap. Germline V gives CDR1 SGHNT, CDR2 YYREEE (reference sequence). This CDR3 comprises 19 residues. CDR3: CASSLGGRVPVSSYNEQFF. For the CDR3, the DNA is TGTGCCAGCAGCTTGGGGGGGCGTGTGCCGGTTAGCTCCTACAATGAGCAGTTCTTC.

This sequence joins TRBV10-3 and TRBJ2-3; TRBD2 matches 7 bases. The V gene end was trimmed by 3 bases and the J gene end by 7 bases; junction bases not matched to a gene: 4. CDR3 length: 13 amino acids. From germline, CDR1 is ENHRY and CDR2 SYGVKD. The chain's CDR3 is CAISEGRENTQYF. CDR3 in DNA: TGTGCCATCAGTGAAGGGCGGGAGAATACGCAGTATTTT.

The V and J genes are TRBV10-3 and TRBJ2-3; D possibly matches TRBD1 or TRBD2 (5 bases each). The CDR3 sequence is 14 residues long. Germline V gene sequence: CDR1 ENHRY, CDR2 SYGVKD. V was shortened by 11 bases and J by 5 bases, with 20 bases between the two germline ends. CDR3 nucleotide sequence: TGTGCCCTCGGGAACGGCCAAGGGGTAGATACGCAGTATTTT. Protein product: CALGNGQGVDTQYF.

The V call is TRBV14, the J call TRBJ1-2, with D perhaps TRBD1 (6 bases). The CDR3 has 14 amino acids. CDR1 is SGHDN and CDR2 is FVKESK in the germline V gene. The ends were cut back, 4 bases at V and 7 bases at J, with 16 bases in the middle. Here the CDR3 reads CASSPLVGGFGYTF. CDR3 nucleotide sequence: TGTGCCAGCAGCCCCTTAGTAGGGGGGTTTGGCTACACCTTC.

The chain is built from TRBV9 and TRBJ1-5; D is undetermined. Trimming took 0 bases from V and 5 from J, leaving 6 bases between them. The CDR3 totals 13 residues. CDR1 and CDR2 (germline): SGDLS, YYNGEE. Here the CDR3 DNA reads TGTGCCAGCAGCGTAGATACGGATCAGCCCCAGCATTTT. Translation gives CASSVDTDQPQHF.

The CDR3 loop is CATSDSEGREAYNEQFF. DNA of the CDR3: TGTGCCACCAGTGATTCCGAGGGGCGGGAGGCGTACAATGAGCAGTTCTTC. V gene TRBV24-1 combines with J gene TRBJ2-1, with TRBD2 matching 8 bases. Germline V gene lookup returns CDR1 KGHDR and CDR2 SFDVKD. The junction had 9 bases not matched to a gene; V was cut back by 2 bases and J by 4 bases. The length of the CDR3 is 17 residues.

The chain has TRBV27 and TRBJ2-3; a weak D match, TRBD1 (5 bases). The CDR3 is 14 residues long. Germline V CDR1 and CDR2: MNHEY, SMNVEV (reference sequence). Trimming left V 2 bases short and J 2 bases short, with 8 bases between. CDR3 protein: CASSLGAFTDTQYF. CDR3 DNA: TGTGCCAGCAGTTTAGGGGCTTTCACAGATACGCAGTATTTT.

This chain links TRBV6-6 with TRBJ1-6; TRBD1 might be the D (6 bases). Germline V gene sequence: CDR1 MNHNY, CDR2 SVGAGI (reference sequence). Between the trimmed V and J ends, which lost 5 bases and 8 bases, there was a span of 7 bases. CDR3 length: 12 amino acids. The CDR3 reads CASSNRDSPLHF. The CDR3 DNA sequence: TGTGCCAGCAGTAACAGGGATTCACCCCTCCACTTT.